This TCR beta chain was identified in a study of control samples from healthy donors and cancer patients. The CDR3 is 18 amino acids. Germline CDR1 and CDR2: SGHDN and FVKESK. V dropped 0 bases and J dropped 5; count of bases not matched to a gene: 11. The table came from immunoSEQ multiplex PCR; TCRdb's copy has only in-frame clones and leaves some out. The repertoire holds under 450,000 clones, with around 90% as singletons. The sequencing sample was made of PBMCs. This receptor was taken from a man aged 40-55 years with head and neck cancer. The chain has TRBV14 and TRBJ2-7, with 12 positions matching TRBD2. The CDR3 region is CASSQDWTSGALSDEQYF. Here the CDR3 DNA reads TGTGCCAGCAGCCAAGATTGGACTAGCGGGGCCCTAAGTGACGAGCAGTACTTC.